The source of this T cell receptor (beta chain) is a study of T cells in Graves' hyperthyroidism and ophthalmopathy. The germline V gene encodes CDR1 MNHEY and CDR2 SMNVEV (reference sequence). The CDR3 sequence is 16 residues long. V lost 2 bases, J lost 4 bases, and 6 bases stayed unmatched. This clonotype was observed many times. TCR beta CDR3 sequences were amplified from RNA transcripts. The HTBI set primed first-round TCR CDR3 RT-PCR. TCRdb re-called the multiplex PCR reads through MiXCR, storing one row per CDR3 protein. The sample yields around 280,000 distinct CDR3 sequences, approximately 14% seen once.

J is TRBJ1-2 and V is TRBV27, with 11 nucleotides matching TRBD1. The sample was blood. The sequence was collected from a middle-aged woman with Graves' hyperthyroidism. The CDR3 nucleotides read TGTGCCAGCAGTTTACGGGGGACAGGGGGGTTCTATGGCTACACCTTC. Its protein product is CASSLRGTGGFYGYTF.